This TCR beta chain was recorded in a study of blood T cell repertoires in COVID-19. This CDR3 region has 17 residues. Germline V gene lookup returns CDR1 SGDLS and CDR2 YYNGEE. J lost 0 bases, V lost 0 bases, and 7 bases had no gene match. TCRdb's table, derived via immunoSEQ multiplex PCR, lists solely in-frame clones and lacks some. The table records approximately 300,000 clones, roughly 87% of them present only once. V and J are TRBV9 and TRBJ1-1, with 8 bases that match TRBD1. This receptor was obtained from a woman aged 50 to 60 who had recovered from COVID-19. The sample was peripheral blood. DNA for the CDR3: TGTGCCAGCAGCGTAGGAGAGACAGGGGTTCTGAACACTGAAGCTTTCTTT. Residues: CASSVGETGVLNTEAFF.